The 13 T cell receptor beta chains below all came from one sample that was sequenced in a study of regulatory T cells in long-lasting Graves disease (dated by TCRdb to the early 2020s). The library was generated by multiplex PCR. Sequenced using an Illumina HiSeq 4000. CDR3 regions were amplified by Arm-PCR with iRepertoire HTBI primers to construct TCR beta libraries. TCRdb reworked the public reads: Q25 trimming with fastp, MiXCR clone assembly, productive beta chains retained. Each entry is one CDR3 protein sequence, shown with its most common DNA and genes. In this sample the table shows around 230,000 distinct CDR3 sequences, around 20% of which occur a single time. The ten biggest clones cover around 21% of the sample. Interpreted using the paper, the time point label stands for: newly diagnosed GD, antithyroid drugs for less than 3 months. For both TCR sequencing and RNA sequencing, RNA was extracted from PBMCs using TRIzol.

The input for sequencing was peripheral blood mononuclear cells (PBMCs), taken at new diagnosis, from a patient treated with antithyroid drugs. The source of these receptors is a female donor with Graves disease.

This clonotype has ten or more counts. V gene TRBV24-1 combines with J gene TRBJ1-1; D not certain. The CDR3 loop spans 14 amino acids. Germline assignment: CDR1 KGHDR and CDR2 SFDVKD. V lost 7 bases, J lost 0 bases, and 11 bases lay in between. CDR3 sequence: CATSGDEMNTEAFF. For the CDR3, the DNA is TGTGCCACCAGCGGGGATGAAATGAACACTGAAGCTTTCTTT.

This clonotype was counted many times. This chain links TRBV24-1 with TRBJ2-1, with 9 bases lining up with TRBD2. CDR1 is KGHDR, CDR2 SFDVKD, per germline. The J segment lost 6 bases and the V segment lost 2 bases, leaving 10 bases of the junction unmatched. The CDR3 runs to 17 residues. CDR3 in amino acids: CATSDSPPRREGNEQFF. DNA of the CDR3: TGTGCCACCAGTGATTCACCCCCCCGGCGGGAGGGCAATGAGCAGTTCTTC.

This clonotype was counted at least ten times. This sequence joins TRBV28 and TRBJ1-3; 7 bases match TRBD1. The CDR3 sequence is 17 residues long. The germline CDR1 and CDR2 sequences are MDHEN and SYDVKM. V lost 6 bases and J lost 0; bases outside the gene matches: 11. CDR3 residues: CASRTPRDSSSGNTIYF. The CDR3 bases are TGTGCCAGCAGAACACCTCGGGACAGTAGCTCTGGAAACACCATATATTTT.

This clonotype was observed at least ten times. This sequence joins TRBV15 and TRBJ2-7; D might be TRBD1 (6 bases). CDR3 length: 14 amino acids. Per the germline V gene, CDR1 is LNHNV and CDR2 is YYDKDF (reference sequence). Trimming stripped 5 bases from V and 3 bases from J, with 14 bases between. CDR3 region: CATSFRDTFYEQYF. Written as DNA, the CDR3 is TGTGCCACCAGCTTCCGGGACACATTCTACGAGCAGTACTTC.

A note on this clonotype: This clone may be a read error of a much larger clone one base away. V gene TRBV7-3 combines with J gene TRBJ2-1; 8 bases are a match to TRBD2. Germline V CDR1 and CDR2: SGHTA, FQGTGA. There are 17 residues in the CDR3. CDR3 coding DNA: TGTGCCAGCAGCTTATCAGGAGGGACTAGTAGCGCCGGTGAGCAGTCCTTC. Translating gives CASSLSGGTSSAGEQSF.

The gene calls are TRBV27 and TRBJ1-1; tentatively, D is TRBD1 (5 bases). This CDR3 contains 13 residues. Looked up from germline, CDR1 is MNHEY and CDR2 is SMNVEV (reference sequence). V dropped 5 bases and J dropped 3 bases, with 10 bases sitting between them. The CDR3 nucleotides read TGTGCCAGCAGTCCCTTACAGGACACTGAAGCTTTCTTT. Its protein is CASSPLQDTEAFF.

This clonotype was counted many times. Here the CDR3 reads CASSQDLGAPEYF. The DNA for the CDR3 is TGTGCCAGCAGCCAAGACTTGGGGGCCCCCGAGTATTTT. This chain links TRBV3-1 with TRBJ2-3; TRBD1 might be the D (6 bases). Trimming removed 0 bases at V and 13 bases at J, with 14 bases between. The germline V gene has CDR1 LGHDT and CDR2 YNNKEL (reference sequence). The CDR3 sequence is 13 residues long.

The sample holds one count of this clonotype. A far larger clone is one nucleotide away, so this likely arose from a read error. V usage is TRBV7-2 and J usage is TRBJ1-2; no definite D call. The CDR3 runs 15 residues. Germline V CDR1 and CDR2: SGHTA, FQGNSA. V lost 8 bases to trimming and J lost 2 bases, with 18 bases between them. The CDR3 is CASGLTWTSNYGYTF. The CDR3 nucleotides are TGTGCCAGCGGCCTTACATGGACGTCAAACTATGGCTACACCTTC.

Ten or more counts support this clonotype. This chain joins TRBV12-3 or TRBV12-4 and TRBJ2-7; TRBD1 aligns across 11 bases. CDR3 length: 15 amino acids. The trim removed 8 bases at V and 7 bases at J, leaving 13 bases unmatched. CDR3 nucleotide sequence: TGTGCCAGCCTCCCCAATGGACAGGGGGCGAGGGAGCAGTACTTC. It codes for CASLPNGQGAREQYF.

Many counts were recorded for this clonotype. The chain uses TRBV7-2 and TRBJ1-2; unclear D gene. The V and J ends lost 0 bases and 4 bases respectively, with 3 bases between them. The CDR3 loop spans 12 amino acids. Germline V CDR1 and CDR2: SGHTA, FQGNSA. CDR3 residues: CASSLASYGYTF. The CDR3 coding sequence is TGTGCCAGCAGCTTAGCGAGCTATGGCTACACCTTC.

In its sample, this clonotype was seen many times. The chain employs TRBV3-1 and TRBJ2-7; no definite D call. CDR1 is LGHDT, CDR2 YNNKEL, per germline (reference sequence). Trimming pared 3 bases from V and 3 bases from J, leaving 6 bases between. CDR3 size: 12 residues. CDR3 bases: TGTGCCAGCAGCCAGGCCCACTACGAGCAGTACTTC. Translation gives CASSQAHYEQYF.

This clonotype was seen just once. The chain employs TRBV19 and TRBJ1-1; D perhaps matches TRBD1 (6 bases). Germline-derived CDR1 and CDR2 are LNHDA and SQIVND (reference sequence). Deletions cut 5 bases from V and 0 bases from J, with 22 bases between. CDR3 length: 18 amino acids. The CDR3, as DNA: TGTGCCAGTAGTCCCCTCCCGGGACAAATCGCGATGAACACTGAAGCTTTCTTT. Residues: CASSPLPGQIAMNTEAFF. The entire variable domain, with the rest obtained from reference TRBV19 and TRBJ1-1, is as follows: DGGITQSPKYLFRKEGQNVTLSCEQNLNHDAMYWYRQDPGQGLRLIYYSQIVNDFQKGDIAEGYSVSREKKESFPLTVTSAQKNPTAFYLCASSPLPGQIAMNTEAFFGQGTRLTVV.

This clonotype has at least ten counts. This chain links TRBV27 with TRBJ2-2; 10 positions match TRBD1. The V and J ends lost 5 bases and 0 bases, in that order; junction bases with no gene match: 6. The CDR3 is made up of 17 amino acids. Germline V gene lookup returns CDR1 MNHEY and CDR2 SMNVEV (reference sequence). CDR3 sequence: CASSTLGQGANTGELFF. CDR3 DNA sequence: TGTGCCAGCAGTACCCTCGGACAGGGGGCGAACACCGGGGAGCTGTTTTTT.